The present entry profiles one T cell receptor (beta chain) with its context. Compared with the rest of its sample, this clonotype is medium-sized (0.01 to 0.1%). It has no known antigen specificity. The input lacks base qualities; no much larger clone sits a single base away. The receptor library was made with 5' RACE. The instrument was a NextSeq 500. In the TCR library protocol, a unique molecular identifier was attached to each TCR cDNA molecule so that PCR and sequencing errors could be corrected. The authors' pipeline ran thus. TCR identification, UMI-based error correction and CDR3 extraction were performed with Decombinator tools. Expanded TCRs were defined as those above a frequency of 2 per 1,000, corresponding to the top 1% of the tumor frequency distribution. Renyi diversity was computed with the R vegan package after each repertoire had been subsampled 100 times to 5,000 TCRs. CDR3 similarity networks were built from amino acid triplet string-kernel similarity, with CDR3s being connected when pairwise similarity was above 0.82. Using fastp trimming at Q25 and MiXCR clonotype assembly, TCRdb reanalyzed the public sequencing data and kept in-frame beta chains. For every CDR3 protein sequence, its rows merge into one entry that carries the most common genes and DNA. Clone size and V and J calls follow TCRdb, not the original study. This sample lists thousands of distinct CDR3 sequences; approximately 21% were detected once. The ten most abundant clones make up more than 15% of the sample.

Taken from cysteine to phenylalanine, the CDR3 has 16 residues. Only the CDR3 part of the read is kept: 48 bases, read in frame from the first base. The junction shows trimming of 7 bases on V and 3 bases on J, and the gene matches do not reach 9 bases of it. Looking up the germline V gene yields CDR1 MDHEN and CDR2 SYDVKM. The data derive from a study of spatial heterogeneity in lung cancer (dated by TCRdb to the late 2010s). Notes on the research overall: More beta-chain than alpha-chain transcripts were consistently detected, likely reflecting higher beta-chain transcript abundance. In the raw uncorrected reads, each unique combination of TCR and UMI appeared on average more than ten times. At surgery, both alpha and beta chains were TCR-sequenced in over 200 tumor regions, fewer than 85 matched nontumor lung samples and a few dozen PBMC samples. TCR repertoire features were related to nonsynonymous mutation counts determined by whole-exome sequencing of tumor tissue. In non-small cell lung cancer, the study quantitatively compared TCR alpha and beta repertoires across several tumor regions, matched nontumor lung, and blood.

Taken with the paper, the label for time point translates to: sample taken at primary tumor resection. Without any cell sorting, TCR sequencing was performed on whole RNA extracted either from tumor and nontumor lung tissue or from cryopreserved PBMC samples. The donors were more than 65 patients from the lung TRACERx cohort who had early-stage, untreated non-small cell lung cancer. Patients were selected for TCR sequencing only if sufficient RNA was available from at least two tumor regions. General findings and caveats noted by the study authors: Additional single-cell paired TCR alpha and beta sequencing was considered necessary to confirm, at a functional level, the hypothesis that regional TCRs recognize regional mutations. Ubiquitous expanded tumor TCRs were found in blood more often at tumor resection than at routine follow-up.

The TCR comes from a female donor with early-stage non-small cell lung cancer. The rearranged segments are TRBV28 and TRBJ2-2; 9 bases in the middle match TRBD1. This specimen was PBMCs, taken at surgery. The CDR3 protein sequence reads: CASKVDGDRDTGELFF. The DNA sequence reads TGTGCCAGCAAGGTGGACGGGGACAGGGACACCGGGGAGCTGTTTTTT.